The present TCR beta chain was sequenced within a study of T cells in Graves' hyperthyroidism and ophthalmopathy. This clonotype was counted between two and nine times. Its antigen is unknown. Broader study findings: Blood also showed most of the thyroid clonotypes that were expanded above 0.001.

TCR beta CDR3 regions were amplified from RNA transcripts. Initially, a first-round RT-PCR of the TCR CDR3 employed the HTBI primer set. A single record per CDR3 protein comes from TCRdb applying MiXCR to the multiplex PCR reads. This sample has about 360,000 distinct CDR3 sequences; approximately 25% occur once, and the top ten carry more than 60%. The V and J ends lost 4 bases and 4 bases respectively, with 14 bases between them. The CDR3 spans 14 residues. Per the germline V gene, CDR1 is LGHDT and CDR2 is YNNKEL (reference sequence). V and J are TRBV3-1 and TRBJ2-7; D is tentatively TRBD1 or TRBD2 (5 bases each). The TCR comes from a man in his forties or fifties with Graves' hyperthyroidism. Material for sequencing was blood. The CDR3 nucleotides read TGTGCCAGCAGCCGGGACCTTAGCGATTACGAGCAGTACTTC. This translates into CASSRDLSDYEQYF.